The 21 T cell receptor beta chains reported below all come from one sample, sequenced in a study of human T cells and chemical hapten exposure. The time point is: patch test 1, 2 weeks after DPC sensitization. The treatment: therapeutic diphenylcyclopropenone sensitization with weekly scalp DPC. A single record per CDR3 protein comes from TCRdb applying MiXCR to the RACE reads. The data contain roughly 360,000 distinct CDR3 sequences, approximately 5% of them seen just once; the ten biggest clones take up approximately 2.1%. This sample comprised whole blood, obtained in connection with sensitization to the hapten diphenylcyclopropenone (DPC). The receptors were sampled from a woman in her fifties or sixties with alopecia areata. Some clones in this sample may be carry-over from other donors' samples.

This chain uses TRBV20-1 with TRBJ1-2; D ambiguous. CDR3 length: 15 amino acids. CDR1 DFQATT and CDR2 SNEGSKA come from the germline V gene (reference sequence). The germline V and J ends were trimmed by 0 bases and 2 bases, with 13 bases remaining between them. CDR3 sequence: CSARDRAFSNYGYTF. DNA for the CDR3: TGCAGTGCTAGAGATCGGGCCTTTTCCAACTATGGCTACACCTTC.

The chain uses TRBV9 and TRBJ2-2; no definite D call. In germline, CDR1 is SGDLS, CDR2 YYNGEE. Trimming took off 0 bases at V and 0 bases at J, with 6 bases between the two ends. The CDR3 is 15 amino acids. The CDR3 coding sequence is TGTGCCAGCAGCGTAGCCCCTTCGAACACCGGGGAGCTGTTTTTT. It specifies CASSVAPSNTGELFF.

The rearrangement links TRBV20-1 to TRBJ2-3, with TRBD1 matching over 7 bases. The CDR3 extends over 14 amino acids. Losses at the gene ends were 1 base for V and 1 base for J; bases not matched to a gene: 2. Germline loops: CDR1 DFQATT, CDR2 SNEGSKA (reference sequence). The CDR3 region has the DNA TGCAGTGCTAGAGTCGACAGGGGCACAGATACGCAGTATTTT. Residues: CSARVDRGTDTQYF.

This clonotype was found many times. The rearrangement links TRBV29-1 to TRBJ1-2; D uncertain. Deletions cut 4 bases from V and 6 bases from J, with 12 bases between. The CDR3 is made up of 12 amino acids. In germline, CDR1 is SQVTM, CDR2 ANQGSEA. CDR3 sequence reads: CSVVAGQDGYTF. DNA of the CDR3: TGCAGCGTTGTTGCCGGCCAGGATGGCTACACCTTC.

This clonotype appeared a few times. The chain joins TRBV5-1 to TRBJ2-7, with D unclear. The V and J ends lost 0 bases and 2 bases respectively, with 6 bases between them. The V gene's germline CDR1 is SGHRS and CDR2 YFSETQ. This CDR3 has 13 residues. CDR3 nucleotides: TGCGCCAGCAGCTTGGACAACCCCTACGAGCAGTACTTC. This encodes CASSLDNPYEQYF.

This clonotype was detected many times. V is TRBV3-1 and J is TRBJ2-1; a weak D match, TRBD2 (6 bases). There are 13 residues in the CDR3. Trimming stripped 1 base from V and 9 bases from J, with 10 bases between. Per germline, CDR1 LGHDT and CDR2 YNNKEL (reference sequence). CDR3 coding DNA: TGTGCCAGCAGCCAAGTGTCGGAGGGTGAGCAGTTCTTC. This encodes CASSQVSEGEQFF.

There are many counts of this clonotype. V gene TRBV6-2 or TRBV6-3 combines with J gene TRBJ1-1; 10 bases map to TRBD1. The CDR3 contains 14 residues. The junction had 5 bases not matched to a gene; V was cut back by 7 bases and J by 3 bases. Germline values: CDR1 MNHEY, CDR2 SVGEGT. The CDR3 reads CASISGTGDTEAFF. DNA of the CDR3: TGTGCCAGCATTTCCGGGACAGGGGACACTGAAGCTTTCTTT.

This clonotype was recorded many times. The chain recombines TRBV6-7 with TRBJ2-7; D might be TRBD2 (5 bases). TRBV6-7 is an ORF for which the function is uncertain. The CDR3 spans 15 residues. Trimming removed 6 bases from V and 1 base from J, with 16 bases in between. In DNA form, the CDR3 reads TGTGCCAGCAGCCCAGAGGGCAGTAATTCCTACGAGCAGTACTTC. This sequence encodes CASSPEGSNSYEQYF.

The chain carries TRBV18 and TRBJ2-5; possibly TRBD1 or TRBD2 for D (5 bases each). Per the germline V gene, CDR1 is KGHSH and CDR2 is LQKENI. CDR3 size: 16 residues. V shed 1 base and J shed 0 bases, with 12 bases lying between them. CDR3 bases: TGTGCCAGCTCACCACAGCCAGGGACCCACCAAGAGACCCAGTACTTC. Amino acids: CASSPQPGTHQETQYF.

The rearrangement joins TRBV12-3 or TRBV12-4 to TRBJ2-5; 11 bases are a match to TRBD2. J gave up 1 base and V 0 bases, and 7 bases lay outside the gene matches. The CDR3 length is 18 residues. CDR3 amino acids: CASSLARRLAGSQETQYF. In DNA, the CDR3 is TGTGCCAGCAGTTTAGCGCGGAGACTAGCGGGATCCCAAGAGACCCAGTACTTC.

This clonotype has a count of ten or more. The chain joins TRBV5-1 to TRBJ2-3; D is possibly TRBD2 (6 bases). The CDR3 spans 12 residues. Germline CDR1 and CDR2: SGHRS and YFSETQ. V was clipped by 3 bases and J by 13 bases, with 15 bases between them. CDR3 residues: CASSSSEGRKYF. The DNA of the CDR3 is TGCGCCAGCAGCTCGTCGGAGGGCCGGAAGTATTTT.

The V call is TRBV6-5, the J call TRBJ2-3; 7 bases map to TRBD2. The junction had 5 bases not matched to a gene; V was cut back by 6 bases and J by 2 bases. The CDR3 runs to 14 residues. CDR1 MNHEY and CDR2 SVGAGI come from the germline V gene. The CDR3 DNA reads as TGTGCCAGCAGGCCTAGCGGCGACACAGATACGCAGTATTTT. Translating it yields CASRPSGDTDTQYF.

This chain connects TRBV20-1 to TRBJ2-3; a possible D gene is TRBD1 (6 bases). Looked up from germline, CDR1 is DFQATT and CDR2 is SNEGSKA (reference sequence). The V and J ends lost 8 bases and 4 bases respectively, with 16 bases between them. CDR3 length equals 13 residues. CDR3 loop: CSPTGSLPDTQYF. DNA for the CDR3: TGCAGTCCTACAGGGTCTCTCCCAGATACGCAGTATTTT.

At least ten counts were recorded for this clonotype. In nucleotides, the CDR3 is TGTGCCAGCAGTTACTCGAAGTCCTTGACTATGGATCAGCCCCAGCATTTT. Residues: CASSYSKSLTMDQPQHF. This sequence joins TRBV6-2 or TRBV6-3 and TRBJ1-5; no definite D call. The germline V and J ends were trimmed by 0 bases and 5 bases, with 17 bases remaining between them. Germline V gives CDR1 MNHEY, CDR2 SVGEGT. The CDR3 extends over 17 amino acids.

A few counts support this clonotype. The genes are TRBV7-6 and TRBJ2-5, with D unclear. Germline V gene data show CDR1 as SGHVS and CDR2 as FNYEAQ. Trimming removed 5 bases at V and 3 bases at J, with 13 bases between. The CDR3 is 14 amino acids. Here the CDR3 DNA reads TGTGCCAGCAGCCCCGGAACGGTAGAAGAGACCCAGTACTTC. Protein: CASSPGTVEETQYF.

The chain links TRBV4-2 to TRBJ2-5; the match to TRBD1 covers 8 bases. The V gene end was trimmed by 3 bases and the J gene end by 5 bases; junction bases not matched to a gene: 5. There are 14 residues in the CDR3. The germline V gene encodes CDR1 LGHNA and CDR2 YNFKEQ. CDR3 residues: CASSHRTGRETQYF. The CDR3 DNA reads as TGTGCCAGCAGCCATAGGACAGGGAGGGAGACCCAGTACTTC.

The chain recombines TRBV5-1 with TRBJ2-1; D is unresolved. V dropped 4 bases and J dropped 8 bases, with 19 bases sitting between them. Germline loops: CDR1 SGHRS, CDR2 YFSETQ. The CDR3 totals 15 residues. CDR3 amino acids: CASSRAYPPADEQFF. CDR3 sequence (DNA): TGCGCCAGCAGCCGAGCTTATCCCCCGGCGGATGAGCAGTTCTTC.

The rearrangement joins TRBV28 to TRBJ2-5; tentatively, D is TRBD2 (6 bases). The V end was cut by 4 bases, the J end by 5 bases, with 14 bases between. Germline V gene sequence: CDR1 MDHEN, CDR2 SYDVKM. The CDR3 runs 14 residues. DNA of the CDR3: TGTGCCAGCAGTTCTCAGGAGGGCCAGGAGACCCAGTACTTC. Translated: CASSSQEGQETQYF.

The chain combines TRBV11-2 with TRBJ1-2; no clear D. Germline V CDR1 and CDR2: SGHAT, FQNNGV. V lost 1 base and J lost 0, with 21 bases in between. The CDR3 totals 19 residues. In nucleotides, the CDR3 is TGTGCCAGCAGCTTAGGATTCGGAGGTTTATCGATCACTAACTATGGCTACACCTTC. Translated, it gives CASSLGFGGLSITNYGYTF.

This clonotype has only a few counts. The J gene is TRBJ2-1, the V gene TRBV29-1; D gene ambiguous. CDR3 length: 12 residues. The V and J ends lost 5 bases and 6 bases respectively, with 11 bases between them. Germline V gene lookup returns CDR1 SQVTM and CDR2 ANQGSEA. The CDR3 DNA follows: TGCAGCGTTCCCGGGCCTACCAATGAGCAGTTCTTC. It specifies CSVPGPTNEQFF.

The rearrangement links TRBV19 to TRBJ1-2; TRBD1 might be the D (6 bases). Per germline, CDR1 LNHDA and CDR2 SQIVND (reference sequence). With 7 bases removed from V and 2 bases from J, the gap between germline ends came to 11 bases. The CDR3 has 13 residues. The CDR3 coding sequence is TGTGCCAGTACCCCAGGGGAGAACTATGGCTACACCTTC. Translation: CASTPGENYGYTF. Combining the CDR3 with reference TRBV19 and TRBJ1-2 gives the whole variable domain DGGITQSPKYLFRKEGQNVTLSCEQNLNHDAMYWYRQDPGQGLRLIYYSQIVNDFQKGDIAEGYSVSREKKESFPLTVTSAQKNPTAFYLCASTPGENYGYTFGSGTRLTVV.